The table lists the clone carrying this T cell receptor beta chain with many counts. The data belong to a study of regulatory T cells in long-lasting Graves disease. Specified time point: newly diagnosed GD, antithyroid drugs for less than 3 months. There was RNA extracted from PBMCs, and the TCR library was made from it. CDR3 length: 14 amino acids. The germline V gene has CDR1 MNHEY and CDR2 SVGEGT. V was trimmed by 6 bases and J by 4 bases, leaving 16 bases between them. Relying on iRepertoire HTBI primers and Arm-PCR of CDR3 regions, the team built TCR beta libraries. Original handling: Taken together, the samples had 62 TRBV and 15 or so TRBJ segments identified. TCRdb reprocessed the multiplex PCR reads via MiXCR and lists one record per CDR3 protein. TCRdb's processing, not the study's, gives the V and J calls here. The data hold around 450,000 distinct CDR3 sequences, with 15% to 20% observed a single time.

These same records also appear under a second study, on T cells in Graves' hyperthyroidism and ophthalmopathy. That work states: In patients aged 18 to 65, hyperthyroidism was newly diagnosed, with duration under 2 months. The study left out patients who had uncontrolled infection, other autoimmune disease, pregnancy or lactation. In the analysis, a 13 V-J model separated ophthalmopathy from stable hyperthyroidism.

The rearrangement links TRBV6-2 or TRBV6-3 to TRBJ2-7, with D uncertain. The specimen was peripheral blood mononuclear cells (PBMCs), collected at new diagnosis, from a patient treated with antithyroid drugs. The clonotype originates from a man aged 35 to 55 with Graves disease. The CDR3 spells CASSRMVLSYEQYF. CDR3 coding DNA: TGTGCCAGCAGCCGGATGGTGCTTTCGTACGAGCAGTACTTC.